This passage covers 12 T cell receptor beta chains from one sample sequenced in a study of human T cells and chemical hapten exposure. TCRdb passed the RACE reads through MiXCR, listing each CDR3 protein once. In the table there are roughly 100,000 distinct CDR3 sequences, around 35% of which are singletons. Time point reported: patch test 3, about 24 weeks after DPC sensitization. Sample treatment: therapeutic diphenylcyclopropenone sensitization with weekly scalp DPC. This material consisted of whole blood, taken in connection with sensitization to the hapten diphenylcyclopropenone (DPC). These receptor sequences come from a man aged 35-49 years with alopecia areata. Some clones in this sample may be carry-over from other donors' samples.

V and J are TRBV5-1 and TRBJ2-1; 9 bases match TRBD2. Germline trimming cut 4 bases from V and 8 bases from J; bases unmatched to any gene: 7. The CDR3 is made up of 14 amino acids. CDR1 is SGHRS, CDR2 YFSETQ, per germline. The CDR3 sequence is CASSAGGRQYEQFF. CDR3 nucleotides: TGCGCCAGCAGCGCGGGGGGGCGGCAATATGAGCAGTTCTTC.

This chain connects TRBV29-1 to TRBJ2-3; no firm D call. V was trimmed by 2 bases and J by 2 bases, leaving 8 bases between them. Germline CDR1 SQVTM, CDR2 ANQGSEA. The CDR3 loop spans 13 amino acids. CDR3 residues: CSVEMDYTDTQYF. As DNA, the CDR3 is TGCAGCGTTGAAATGGATTACACAGATACGCAGTATTTT.

The genes are TRBV28 and TRBJ1-1; D is undetermined. The CDR3 loop spans 15 amino acids. Per the germline V gene, CDR1 is MDHEN and CDR2 is SYDVKM. The V end lost 6 bases, the J end lost 0 bases, and 14 bases lay between the germline ends. The CDR3 loop reads CASRNRTEMNTEAFF. The CDR3, as DNA: TGTGCCAGCAGAAATCGGACTGAAATGAACACTGAAGCTTTCTTT. The variable domain in full, completed from reference TRBV28 and TRBJ1-1, reads DVKVTQSSRYLVKRTGEKVFLECVQDMDHENMFWYRQDPGLGLRLIYFSYDVKMKEKGDIPEGYSVSREKKERFSLILESASTNQTSMYLCASRNRTEMNTEAFFGQGTRLTVV.

The CDR3 DNA sequence: TGTGCCAGCAGTACGCGGACTAGCGGAGACAATGAGCAGTTCTTC. It yields the protein CASSTRTSGDNEQFF. The chain recombines TRBV6-6 with TRBJ2-1; the match to TRBD2 covers 10 bases. The ends lost 5 bases at V and 5 bases at J; junction bases unmatched: 6. There are 15 residues in the CDR3. Germline CDR1 and CDR2: MNHNY and SVGAGI (reference sequence).

This sequence joins TRBV9 and TRBJ2-7; D is unclear. This CDR3 is built from 14 residues. CDR1 is SGDLS, CDR2 YYNGEE, per germline. The V end lost 0 bases, the J end lost 1 base, and 8 bases lay between the germline ends. CDR3 nucleotides: TGTGCCAGCAGCGTAGGGCCAGAATCCTACGAGCAGTACGTC. Residues: CASSVGPESYEQYV.

V is TRBV15 and J is TRBJ2-2; D may correspond to TRBD1 or TRBD2 (5 bases each). There are 15 residues in the CDR3. V lost 2 bases, J lost 7 bases, and 14 bases lay in between. Germline-derived CDR1 and CDR2 are LNHNV and YYDKDF (reference sequence). In nucleotides, the CDR3 is TGTGCCACCAGCAGACAGGGAGACGGCTACGGGGAGCTGTTTTTT. Translating it yields CATSRQGDGYGELFF.

In its sample, this clonotype was seen once. The chain uses TRBV10-3 and TRBJ2-7; perhaps TRBD2 as D (5 bases). Trimming cost V 2 bases and J 0 bases, with 17 bases left between them. CDR3 length: 17 residues. Germline CDR1 and CDR2: ENHRY and SYGVKD. The CDR3 reads CAISEPGSGTLSYEQYF. The DNA for the CDR3 is TGTGCCATCAGTGAGCCGGGATCGGGCACCCTCTCCTACGAGCAGTACTTC.

This clonotype was seen a handful of times. The chain couples TRBV12-3 or TRBV12-4 to TRBJ2-1; TRBD2 matches 11 bases. The V segment lost 5 bases and the J segment 5 bases; nucleotides outside the gene matches: 11. The CDR3 is 17 amino acids. CDR3 coding DNA: TGTGCCAGCAGTCCCGGGACGGGGACTAGCGGAGACAATGAGCAGTTCTTC. Encoded protein: CASSPGTGTSGDNEQFF.

The chain couples TRBV9 to TRBJ2-3, with a possible D match to TRBD1 (5 bases). The CDR3 contains 16 residues. V shed 0 bases and J shed 0 bases, with 11 bases lying between them. CDR1 is SGDLS, CDR2 YYNGEE, per germline. The CDR3 coding sequence is TGTGCCAGCAGCGTAGGCTACCAGGGTAGCACAGATACGCAGTATTTT. Its translation is CASSVGYQGSTDTQYF. Full variable domain (rest looked up from reference TRBV9 and TRBJ2-3): DSGVTQTPKHLITATGQRVTLRCSPRSGDLSVYWYQQSLDQGLQFLIQYYNGEERAKGNILERFSAQQFPDLHSELNLSSLELGDSALYFCASSVGYQGSTDTQYFGPGTRLTVL.

The table lists this clonotype with a few counts. The chain links TRBV7-2 to TRBJ1-6; TRBD1 aligns across 10 bases. The CDR3 has 15 amino acids. J lost 8 bases, V lost 7 bases, and 8 bases had no gene match. Germline V lookup: CDR1 SGHTA, CDR2 FQGNSA. The CDR3 nucleotides read TGTGCCAGCACCCCTCGACAGGGGGCGCATTCACCCCTCCACTTT. Its protein is CASTPRQGAHSPLHF.

This clonotype has a handful of counts. The chain links TRBV6-6 to TRBJ2-7, with TRBD1 matching 10 bases. CDR3 size: 15 residues. V lost 6 bases, J lost 0 bases, and 5 bases stayed unmatched. From germline, CDR1 is MNHNY and CDR2 SVGAGI (reference sequence). CDR3 residues: CASRARTGGSYEQYV. The CDR3 coding sequence is TGTGCCAGCAGAGCCCGGACAGGGGGCTCCTACGAGCAGTACGTC.

The chain joins TRBV6-5 to TRBJ1-1; the D gene is possibly TRBD1 (6 bases). The CDR3 is made up of 11 amino acids. The germline V gene encodes CDR1 MNHEY and CDR2 SVGAGI. Trimming removed 8 bases at V and 5 bases at J, with 9 bases between. This chain's CDR3 is CASRRGTEAFF. In DNA form, the CDR3 reads TGTGCCAGCCGCAGGGGAACTGAAGCTTTCTTT.